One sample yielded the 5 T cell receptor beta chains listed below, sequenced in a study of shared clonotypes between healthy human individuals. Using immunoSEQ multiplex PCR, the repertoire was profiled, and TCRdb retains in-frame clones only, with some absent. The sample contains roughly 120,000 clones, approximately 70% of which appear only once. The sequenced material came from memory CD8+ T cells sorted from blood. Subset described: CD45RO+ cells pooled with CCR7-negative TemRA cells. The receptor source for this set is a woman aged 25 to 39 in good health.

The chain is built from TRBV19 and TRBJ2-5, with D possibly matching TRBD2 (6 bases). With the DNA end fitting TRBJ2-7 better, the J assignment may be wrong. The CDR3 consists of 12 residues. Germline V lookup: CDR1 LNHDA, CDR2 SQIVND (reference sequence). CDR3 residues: CASIGGVSEQYF. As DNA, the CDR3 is TGTGCCAGTATCGGGGGAGTATCCGAGCAGTACTTC.

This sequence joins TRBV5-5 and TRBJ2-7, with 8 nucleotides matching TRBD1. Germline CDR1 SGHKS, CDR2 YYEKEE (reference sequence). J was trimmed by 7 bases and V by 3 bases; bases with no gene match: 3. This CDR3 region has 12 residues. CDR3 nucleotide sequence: TGTGCCAGCAGCTCAAGGACAGGGGAGCAGTACTTC. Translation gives CASSSRTGEQYF.

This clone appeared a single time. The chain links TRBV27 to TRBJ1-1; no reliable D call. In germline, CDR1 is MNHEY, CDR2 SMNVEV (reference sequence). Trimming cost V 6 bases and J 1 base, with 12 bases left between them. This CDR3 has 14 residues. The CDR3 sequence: CASRGSASNTEAFF. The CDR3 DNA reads TGTGCCAGCAGGGGGTCGGCGTCGAACACTGAAGCTTTCTTT.

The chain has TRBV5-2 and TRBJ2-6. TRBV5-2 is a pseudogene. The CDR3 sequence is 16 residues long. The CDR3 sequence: CASSLKTGTGANVLTF. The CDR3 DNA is TGCGCCAGCAGCCTGAAGACTGGGACTGGGGCCAACGTCCTGACTTTC.

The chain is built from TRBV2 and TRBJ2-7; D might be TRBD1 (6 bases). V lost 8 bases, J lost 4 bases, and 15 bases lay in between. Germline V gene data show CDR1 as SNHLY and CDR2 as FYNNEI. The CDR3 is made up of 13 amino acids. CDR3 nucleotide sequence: TGTGCCAGCGAGACCGGACAGCAATACGAGCAGTACTTC. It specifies CASETGQQYEQYF.